The present T cell receptor beta chain was sequenced within a study of T cells after yellow fever vaccination. Overall study findings and caveats: Clonotypes appearing in both CD4 and CD8 compartments existed, and their share was small. Abundant clonotypes from the bulk population could contaminate FACS-sorted repertoires. Though weaker, the secondary response peaked faster, on day 5 versus 15.

Concerning this clonotype itself: Its antigen is unidentified.

Template switching by 5'RACE produced TCR cDNA, adding a universal primer site and UMIs. TCRdb ran MiXCR on the 5' RACE reads and lists one entry per CDR3 protein. The sample consists of approximately 610,000 distinct CDR3 sequences, about 15% of them appearing once. The receptor comes from a young man who received the YFV17D yellow fever vaccine. The sequencing used PBMCs, collected 5 to 6 days after the first yellow fever vaccination.

The CDR3 reads CASSEPRQGANRETQYF. CDR3 in DNA: TGTGCCAGCTCAGAGCCTCGACAGGGGGCTAACCGGGAGACCCAGTACTTC. The chain recombines TRBV18 with TRBJ2-5; 10 bases are a match to TRBD1. V trimming: 5 bases; J trimming: 5 bases; junction bases outside the gene matches: 14. The CDR3 has 17 residues. Germline V gives CDR1 KGHSH, CDR2 LQKENI.